This T cell receptor (beta chain) is from a study of Ad26.COV2.S vaccination and SARS-CoV-2 variants. Treatment of the sample: some 20 received Ad26.COV2.S at low or high dose, single or two shots; about five received placebo; per-sample allocation not given. Material that was analyzed had been drawn on day 63 after the first vaccine or placebo injection. An adult donor aged 18-55 years was enrolled in Boston. Clones were read by immunoSEQ multiplex PCR, and TCRdb kept only the in-frame ones, dropping some. The table includes roughly 510,000 clones, 87% detected once. CDR1 and CDR2 (germline): SGHTA, FQGNSA. The CDR3 is 15 amino acids. Trimming cost V 0 bases and J 9 bases; bases outside gene matches: 7.

This clonotype was obtained from a person between 18 and 60 years old who received the Ad26.COV2.S COVID-19 vaccine or a placebo. The sample consisted of peripheral blood, taken in a trial of Ad26.COV2.S vaccine versus placebo. The V call is TRBV7-2, the J call TRBJ2-1, with TRBD2 identical over 8 bases. CDR3 nucleotide sequence: TGTGCCAGCAGCTTAGCCAGACTAGCGACGAGTGAGCAGTTCTTC. Translated, it gives CASSLARLATSEQFF.